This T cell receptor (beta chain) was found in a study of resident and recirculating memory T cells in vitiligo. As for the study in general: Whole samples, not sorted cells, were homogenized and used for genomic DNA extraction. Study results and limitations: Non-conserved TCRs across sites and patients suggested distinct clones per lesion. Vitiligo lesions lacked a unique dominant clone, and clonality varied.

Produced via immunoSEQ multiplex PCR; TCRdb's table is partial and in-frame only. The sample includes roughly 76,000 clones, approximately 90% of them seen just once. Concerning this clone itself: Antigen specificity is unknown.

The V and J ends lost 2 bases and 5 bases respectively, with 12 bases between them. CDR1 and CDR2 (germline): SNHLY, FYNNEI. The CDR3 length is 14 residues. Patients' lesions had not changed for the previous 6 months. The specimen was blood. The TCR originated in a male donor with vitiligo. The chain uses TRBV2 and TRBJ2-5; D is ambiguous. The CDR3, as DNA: TGTGCCAGCAGTGAATGGCACAGACCGGAGACCCAGTACTTC. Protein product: CASSEWHRPETQYF.